This T cell receptor (beta chain) was retrieved from a study of cytomegalovirus exposure and HLA in healthy donors. Study-level findings and limits: Within an earlier analysis, most TCR beta V segments proved productive either about 87% or about 30% of the time.

CDR1 and CDR2 (germline): MDHEN, SYDVKM. This CDR3 is 14 amino acids long. With 5 bases clipped from V and 8 bases from J, the junction kept 7 bases outside the gene matches. PCR was performed using 60 Vbeta and 13 Jbeta primers. TCRdb keeps only in-frame clones here, not all; method: immunoSEQ multiplex PCR. The sample records under 90,000 clones, about 70% being singletons. Worth noting for this clone: As yet, its antigen is unknown.

The chain carries TRBV28 and TRBJ1-4, with 8 bases matching TRBD1. The specimen was PBMCs. This sequence was found in a woman in her 50s in good health and CMV-seropositive. CDR3 amino acids: CASSQTGGGEKLFF. CDR3 nucleotide sequence: TGTGCCAGCAGTCAAACAGGGGGTGGCGAAAAACTGTTTTTT.